The present T cell receptor beta chain was sequenced within a study of cytomegalovirus exposure and HLA in healthy donors. With 60 Vbeta and 13 Jbeta primers, the PCR was carried out. Only in-frame clones appear in the TCRdb table, and some are missing; sequencing was by immunoSEQ multiplex PCR. The table shows approximately 100,000 clones, with 65% to 90% occurring only once. General study points: Most CMV-associated TCR beta chains were later found to appear HLA-restricted. Among the sequence variants, a highly shared cluster was likely an artifact of sequencing. Using a false discovery rate of 0.05, a later analysis showed that approximately 16,000 TCR beta sequences were associated with HLA alleles. Presence/absence comparisons presumed near-even sequencing depth among donors.

This CDR3 has 15 residues. Trimming left V 0 bases short and J 2 bases short, with 7 bases between. Germline CDR1 SGHTA, CDR2 FQGTGA. On this clone itself: What it recognizes is unknown.

The origin of this receptor is a man aged 50-60 years in good health and CMV-seronegative. Sequenced sample: PBMCs. The chain uses TRBV7-3 and TRBJ2-2, with a weak D call TRBD2 (6 bases). The CDR3 region has the DNA TGTGCCAGCAGCTTAACGGGAGGTAACACCGGGGAGCTGTTTTTT. The encoded protein is CASSLTGGNTGELFF.